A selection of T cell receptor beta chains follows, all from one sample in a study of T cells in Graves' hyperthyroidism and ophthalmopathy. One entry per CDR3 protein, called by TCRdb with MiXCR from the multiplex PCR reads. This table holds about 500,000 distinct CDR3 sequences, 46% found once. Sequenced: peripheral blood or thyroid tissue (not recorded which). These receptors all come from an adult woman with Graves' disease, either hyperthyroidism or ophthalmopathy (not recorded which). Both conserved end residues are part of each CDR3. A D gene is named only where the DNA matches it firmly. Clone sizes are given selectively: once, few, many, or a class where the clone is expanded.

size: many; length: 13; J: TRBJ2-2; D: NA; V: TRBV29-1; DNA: TGCAGCGTTGGTTGGGGTTCCACCGGGGAGCTGTTTTTT; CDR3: CSVGWGSTGELFF
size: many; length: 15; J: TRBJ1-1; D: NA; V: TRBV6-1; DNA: TGTGCCAGCAGTGATTGGGGTGGGGTGAACACTGAAGCTTTCTTT; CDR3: CASSDWGGVNTEAFF
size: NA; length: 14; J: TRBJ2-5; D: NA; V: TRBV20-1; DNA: TGCAGTGCTCCGGTAGGAACAGGACAAGAGACCCAGTACTTC; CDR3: CSAPVGTGQETQYF
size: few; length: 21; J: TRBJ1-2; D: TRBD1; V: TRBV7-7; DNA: TGTGCTAGCAGCTTATGGTTAGATGATGGGGACAGGGTGCCCCCTGAGAATGGCTACACCTTC; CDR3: CASSLWLDDGDRVPPENGYTF
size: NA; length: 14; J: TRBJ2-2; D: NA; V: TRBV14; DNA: TGTGCCAGCAGCCAAGATCTGAACACCGGGGAGCTGTTTTTT; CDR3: CASSQDLNTGELFF
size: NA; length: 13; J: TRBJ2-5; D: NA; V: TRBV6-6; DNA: TGTGCCAGCGGCTATATGGTCCCGGAGACCCAGTACTTC; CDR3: CASGYMVPETQYF
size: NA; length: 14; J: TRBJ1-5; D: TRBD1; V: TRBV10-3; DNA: TGTGCCATCAGTGGGGACAGGGAGAATCAGCCCCAGCATTTT; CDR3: CAISGDRENQPQHF
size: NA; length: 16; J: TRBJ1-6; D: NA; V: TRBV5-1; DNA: TGTGCCAGCAGCCTGGGAGGGAGGATACGGAATTCACCCCTCCACTTT; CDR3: CASSLGGRIRNSPLHF
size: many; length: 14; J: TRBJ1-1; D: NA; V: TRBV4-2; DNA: TGTGCCAGCCAGCGGGACGGCGGTAACGAGCAAGCTTTCTTT; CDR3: CASQRDGGNEQAFF
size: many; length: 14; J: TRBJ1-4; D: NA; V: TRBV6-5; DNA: TGTGCCAGCAGGAAGGGGACAACTAATGAAAAACTGTTTTTT; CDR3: CASRKGTTNEKLFF
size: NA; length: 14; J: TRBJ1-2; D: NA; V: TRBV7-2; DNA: TGTGCCAGCAGCTTTCGGGACGGGCCCTATGGCTACACCTTC; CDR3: CASSFRDGPYGYTF
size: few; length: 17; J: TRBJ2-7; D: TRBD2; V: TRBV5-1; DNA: TGTGCCAGCAGCCCCGTAAGTGGACTAGCGGGAACCTACGAGCAGTACTTC; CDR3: CASSPVSGLAGTYEQYF
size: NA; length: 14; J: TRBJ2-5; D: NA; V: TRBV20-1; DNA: TGCAGTGCTAGTGGGGGAGGCAGGGCGGAGACCCAGTACTTC; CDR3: CSASGGGRAETQYF
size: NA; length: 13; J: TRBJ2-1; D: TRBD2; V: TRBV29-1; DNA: TGCAGCCTCTCTAGCGGAAGCTACAATGAGCAGTTCTTC; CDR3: CSLSSGSYNEQFF
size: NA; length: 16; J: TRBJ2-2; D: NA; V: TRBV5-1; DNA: TGCGCCAGCAGCTTGGGTGGGAATAGTTACACCGGGGAGCTGTTTTTT; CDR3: CASSLGGNSYTGELFF
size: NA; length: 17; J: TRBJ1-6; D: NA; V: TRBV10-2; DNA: TGCGCCAGCAGACCCTCAAGTGCGGACAGCCTTAATTCACCCCTCCACTTT; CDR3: CASRPSSADSLNSPLHF
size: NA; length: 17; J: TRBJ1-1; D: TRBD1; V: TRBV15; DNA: TGTGCCACCAGCAGAGGGCGGGAACCAGGGGGCGAAACTGAAGCTTTCTTT; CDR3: CATSRGREPGGETEAFF
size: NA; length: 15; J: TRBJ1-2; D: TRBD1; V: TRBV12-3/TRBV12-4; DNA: TGTGCCAGCAGTTTAACGGCAGGGGGCAACTATGGCTACACCTTC; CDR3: CASSLTAGGNYGYTF
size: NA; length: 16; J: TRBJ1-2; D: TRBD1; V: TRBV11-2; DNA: TGTGCCAGCAGCTCCATTCGGACAGGGCCTCCCTATGGCTACACCTTC; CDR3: CASSSIRTGPPYGYTF
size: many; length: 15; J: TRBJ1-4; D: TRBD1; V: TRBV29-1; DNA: TGCAGCGCCTTGAGGGGGACAGGGAGTTCGCGAAAACTGTTTTTT; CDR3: CSALRGTGSSRKLFF
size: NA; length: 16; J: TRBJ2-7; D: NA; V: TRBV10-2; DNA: TGCGCCAGCAGCCAAGGGCAGGCAGCCTCTGCTTACGAGCAGTACTTC; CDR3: CASSQGQAASAYEQYF
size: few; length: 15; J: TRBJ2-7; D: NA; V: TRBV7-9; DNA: TGTGCCAGCAGTTACGGGACTTCGGGGACGAGGGAGCAGTACTTC; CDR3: CASSYGTSGTREQYF
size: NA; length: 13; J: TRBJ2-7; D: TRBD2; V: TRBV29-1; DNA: TGCAGCGTCGGGACTAGCGGGAGAAACGAGCAGTACTTC; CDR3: CSVGTSGRNEQYF
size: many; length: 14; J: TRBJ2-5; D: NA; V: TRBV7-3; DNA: TGTGCCAGCAATGCCTTCGGGCAGGGGGAGACCCAGTACTTC; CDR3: CASNAFGQGETQYF
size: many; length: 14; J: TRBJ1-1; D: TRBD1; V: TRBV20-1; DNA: TGCAGTGCTAGACAGGACAGGGTGGTGACTGAAGCTTTCTTT; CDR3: CSARQDRVVTEAFF
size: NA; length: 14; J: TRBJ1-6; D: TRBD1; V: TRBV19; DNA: TGTGCCAGCACGCCGGGACAGTCGCCCTCACCCCTCCACTTT; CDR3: CASTPGQSPSPLHF
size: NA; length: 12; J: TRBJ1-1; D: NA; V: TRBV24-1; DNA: TGTGCCACCTCGGCCGGGGGCACTGAAGCTTTCTTT; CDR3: CATSAGGTEAFF
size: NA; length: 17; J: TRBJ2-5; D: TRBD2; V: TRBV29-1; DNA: TGCAGCGTTGATGGGGGGTTATCGGGACTAGCGGACCAGACCCAGTACTTC; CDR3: CSVDGGLSGLADQTQYF
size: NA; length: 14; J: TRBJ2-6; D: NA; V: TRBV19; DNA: TGTGCCAGTGGACAGAACTCTGGGGCCAACGTCCTGACTTTC; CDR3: CASGQNSGANVLTF
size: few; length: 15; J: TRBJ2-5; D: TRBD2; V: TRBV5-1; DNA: TGCGCCAGCAGCTCGAGTAGCGGGGGACAAGAGACCCAGTACTTC; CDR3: CASSSSSGGQETQYF
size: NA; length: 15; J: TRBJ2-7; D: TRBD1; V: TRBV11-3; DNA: TGTGCCAGCAGCTCCAGGGGGTCTGGGAACTACGAGCAGTACTTC; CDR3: CASSSRGSGNYEQYF
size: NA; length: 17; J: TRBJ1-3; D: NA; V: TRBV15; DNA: TGTGCCACCAGCAGAGTCAGAAGAGACAGGTCTGGAAACACCATATATTTT; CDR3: CATSRVRRDRSGNTIYF
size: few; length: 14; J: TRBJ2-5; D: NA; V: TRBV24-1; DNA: TGTGCCACCAGTGAAACCCAGGGACTCGAGACCCAGTACTTC; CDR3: CATSETQGLETQYF
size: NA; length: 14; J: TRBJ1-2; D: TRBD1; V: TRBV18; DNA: TGTGCCAGCTCACCAACGGGACAGCCCAACGGCTACACCTTC; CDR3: CASSPTGQPNGYTF
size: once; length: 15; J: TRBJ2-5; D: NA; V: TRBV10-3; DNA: TGTGCCATCAGTGAGTCGATAGGATATCAAGAGACCCAGTACTTC; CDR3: CAISESIGYQETQYF
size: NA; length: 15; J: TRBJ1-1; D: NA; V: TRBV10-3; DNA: TGTGCCATCAGTGAGTACAGGGAGAGGAACACTGAAGCTTTCTTT; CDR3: CAISEYRERNTEAFF
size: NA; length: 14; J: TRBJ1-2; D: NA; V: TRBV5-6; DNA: TGTGCCAGCAGCGGTGGGGCGTCCAGAGTAGGCTACACCTTC; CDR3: CASSGGASRVGYTF
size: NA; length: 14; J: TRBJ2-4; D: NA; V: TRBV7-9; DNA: TGTGCCAGCAGCTTTAGGAGCGGTCGGAACATTCAGTACTTC; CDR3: CASSFRSGRNIQYF
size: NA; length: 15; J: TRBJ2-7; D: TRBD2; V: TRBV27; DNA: TGTGCCAGCAGTTTATCTGCTAGCGGCCGCTACGAGCAGTACTTC; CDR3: CASSLSASGRYEQYF
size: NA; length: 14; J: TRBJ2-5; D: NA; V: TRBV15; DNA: TGTGCCACCAGCAGAGGACTGGCACAAGAGACCCAGTACTTC; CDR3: CATSRGLAQETQYF
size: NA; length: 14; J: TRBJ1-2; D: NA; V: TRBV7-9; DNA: TGTGCCAGCAGCGTGGGGGCGAGCAACTATGGCTACACCTTC; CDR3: CASSVGASNYGYTF
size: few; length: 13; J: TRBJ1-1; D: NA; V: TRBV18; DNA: TGTGCCAGCTCACGGCAGGAGAACACTGAAGCTTTCTTT; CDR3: CASSRQENTEAFF
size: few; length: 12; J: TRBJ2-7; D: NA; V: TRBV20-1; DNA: TGCAGTGGCCTCAGGGATACCTACGAGCAGTACTTC; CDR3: CSGLRDTYEQYF
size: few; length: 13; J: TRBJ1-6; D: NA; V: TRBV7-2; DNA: TGTGCCAGCAGCTCACCCGACGGTTCACCCCTCCACTTT; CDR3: CASSSPDGSPLHF
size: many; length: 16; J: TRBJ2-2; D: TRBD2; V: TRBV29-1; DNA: TGCAGCGTTGAAGGGATAGCGGGAGTTAACACCGGGGAGCTGTTTTTT; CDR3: CSVEGIAGVNTGELFF
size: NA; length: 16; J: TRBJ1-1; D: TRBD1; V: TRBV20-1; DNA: TGCAGTGCCATAACAGGGGGCGGATTAGGGAACACTGAAGCTTTCTTT; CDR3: CSAITGGGLGNTEAFF
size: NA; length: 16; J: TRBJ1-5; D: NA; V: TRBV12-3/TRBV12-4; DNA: TGTGCCAGCAGTCGACTAGCGGGTCGAGTAGGAGAGACCCAGCATTTT; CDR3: CASSRLAGRVGETQHF
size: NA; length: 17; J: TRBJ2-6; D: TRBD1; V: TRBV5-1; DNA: TGCGCCAGCAGCTTCGACAGGGGGTACTCTGGGGCCAACGTCCTGACTTTC; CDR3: CASSFDRGYSGANVLTF
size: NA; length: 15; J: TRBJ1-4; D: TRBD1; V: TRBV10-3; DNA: TGTGCCATCAGTGAGGGAGGACAGGGAGGTGAAAAACTGTTTTTT; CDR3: CAISEGGQGGEKLFF
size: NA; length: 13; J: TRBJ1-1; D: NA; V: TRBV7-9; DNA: TGTGCCAGCGTACGGGCGATAAACACTGAAGCTTTCTTT; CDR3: CASVRAINTEAFF
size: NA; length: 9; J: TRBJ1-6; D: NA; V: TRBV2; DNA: TGTGCCAGCAGTGACAGGGGCCACTTT; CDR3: CASSDRGHF
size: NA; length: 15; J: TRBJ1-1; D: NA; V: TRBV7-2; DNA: TGTGCCAGCAGACAAGTACCAGGGACCGACACTGAAGCTTTCTTT; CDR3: CASRQVPGTDTEAFF
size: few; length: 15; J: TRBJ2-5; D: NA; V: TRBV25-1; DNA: TGTGCCAGCAGTGACTTAAGCGGGCGGGGAGAGACCCAGTACTTC; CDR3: CASSDLSGRGETQYF
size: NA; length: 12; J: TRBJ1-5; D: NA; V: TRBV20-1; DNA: TGCAGCCTCAGGAATAGGAATCAGCCCCAGCATTTT; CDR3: CSLRNRNQPQHF
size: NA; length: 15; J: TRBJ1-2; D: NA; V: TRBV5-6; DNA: TGTGCCAGCAGCTTGGCCGCCGGGCCAAACTATGGCTACACCTTC; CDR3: CASSLAAGPNYGYTF
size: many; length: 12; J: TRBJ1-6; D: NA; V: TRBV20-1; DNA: TGCAGTGCCAGGGGTGGAGCGGAGGTCCTCCACTTT; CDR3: CSARGGAEVLHF
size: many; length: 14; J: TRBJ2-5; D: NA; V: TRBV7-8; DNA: TGTGCCAGCAGCTTGGGACGGAGGGAAGAGACCCAGTACTTC; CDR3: CASSLGRREETQYF
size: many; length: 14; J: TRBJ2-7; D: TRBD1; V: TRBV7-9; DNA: TGTGCCAGCAGCCAACGGGACAGGAATCACGAGCAGTACTTC; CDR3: CASSQRDRNHEQYF
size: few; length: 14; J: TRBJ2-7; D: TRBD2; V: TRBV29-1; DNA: TGCAGCGCTCTTGATTCGACTAGCTACTACGAGCAGTACTTC; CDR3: CSALDSTSYYEQYF
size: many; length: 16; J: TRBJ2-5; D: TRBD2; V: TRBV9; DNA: TGTGCCAGCAGCCCTACTAGCGGGAGGGCTGGTGAGACCCAGTACTTC; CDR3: CASSPTSGRAGETQYF